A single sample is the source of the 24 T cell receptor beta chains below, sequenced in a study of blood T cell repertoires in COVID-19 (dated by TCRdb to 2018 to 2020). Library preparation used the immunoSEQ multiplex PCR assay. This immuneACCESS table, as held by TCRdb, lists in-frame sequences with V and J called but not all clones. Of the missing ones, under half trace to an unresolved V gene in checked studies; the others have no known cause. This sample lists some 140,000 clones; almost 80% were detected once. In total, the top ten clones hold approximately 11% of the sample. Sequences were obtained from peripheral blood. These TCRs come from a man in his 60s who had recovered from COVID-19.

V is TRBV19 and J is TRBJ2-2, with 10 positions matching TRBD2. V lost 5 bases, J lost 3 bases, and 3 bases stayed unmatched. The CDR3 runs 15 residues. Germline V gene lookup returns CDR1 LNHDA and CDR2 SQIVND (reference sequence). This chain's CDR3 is CASSGTSDYTGELFF. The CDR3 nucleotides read TGTGCCAGTAGTGGGACTAGCGATTACACCGGGGAGCTGTTTTTT.

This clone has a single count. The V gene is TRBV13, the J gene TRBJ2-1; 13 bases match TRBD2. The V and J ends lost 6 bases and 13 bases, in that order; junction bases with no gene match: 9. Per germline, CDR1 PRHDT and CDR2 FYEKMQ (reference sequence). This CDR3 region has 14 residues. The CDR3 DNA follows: TGTGCCAGCAGGGGGGGACTAGCGGGGAGGCCTCAGTTCTTC. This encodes CASRGGLAGRPQFF.

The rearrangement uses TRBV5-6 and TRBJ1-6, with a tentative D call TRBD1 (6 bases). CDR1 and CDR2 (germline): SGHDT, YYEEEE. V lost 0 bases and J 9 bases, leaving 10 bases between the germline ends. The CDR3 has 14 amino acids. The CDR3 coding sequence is TGTGCCAGCAGCTTGGACAGGGTTCCTTCACCCCTCCACTTT. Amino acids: CASSLDRVPSPLHF.

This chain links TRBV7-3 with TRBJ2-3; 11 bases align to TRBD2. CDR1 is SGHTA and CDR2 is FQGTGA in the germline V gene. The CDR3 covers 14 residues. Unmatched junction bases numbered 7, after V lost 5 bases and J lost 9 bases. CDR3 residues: CASSQTSGSRTQYF. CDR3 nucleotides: TGTGCCAGCAGCCAAACTAGCGGGAGCAGAACGCAGTATTTT.

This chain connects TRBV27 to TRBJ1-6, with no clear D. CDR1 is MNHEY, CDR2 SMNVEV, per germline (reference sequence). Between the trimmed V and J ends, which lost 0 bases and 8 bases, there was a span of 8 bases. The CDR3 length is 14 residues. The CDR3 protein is CASSLSGRHSPLHF. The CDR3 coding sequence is TGTGCCAGCAGTTTATCGGGCAGGCATTCACCCCTCCACTTT.

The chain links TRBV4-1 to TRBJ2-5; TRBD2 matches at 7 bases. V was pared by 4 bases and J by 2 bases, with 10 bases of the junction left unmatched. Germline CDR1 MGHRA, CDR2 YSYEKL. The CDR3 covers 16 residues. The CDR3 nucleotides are TGCGCCAGCAGCCGCGGACCGGGAGGACAACAAGAGACCCAGTACTTC. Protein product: CASSRGPGGQQETQYF.

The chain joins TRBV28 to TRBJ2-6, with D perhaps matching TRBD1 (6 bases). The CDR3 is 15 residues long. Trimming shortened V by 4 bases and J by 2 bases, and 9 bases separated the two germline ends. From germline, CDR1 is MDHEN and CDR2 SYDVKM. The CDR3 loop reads CASSSGTTGANVLTF. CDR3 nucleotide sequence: TGTGCCAGCAGTTCCGGGACAACTGGGGCCAACGTCCTGACTTTC.

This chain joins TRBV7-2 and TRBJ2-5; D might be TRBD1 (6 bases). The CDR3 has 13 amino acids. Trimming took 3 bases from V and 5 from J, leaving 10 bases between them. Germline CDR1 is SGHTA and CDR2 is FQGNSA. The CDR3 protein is CASSFGGGETQYF. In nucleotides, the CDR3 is TGTGCCAGCAGCTTTGGGGGCGGGGAGACCCAGTACTTC.

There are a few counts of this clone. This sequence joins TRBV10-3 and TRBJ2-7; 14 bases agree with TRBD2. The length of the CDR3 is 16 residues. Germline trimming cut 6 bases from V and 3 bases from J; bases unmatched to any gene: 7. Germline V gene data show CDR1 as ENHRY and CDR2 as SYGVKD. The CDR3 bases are TGTGCCATCAGGGCACCCGGGACTAGCGGGAGCTACGAGCAGTACTTC. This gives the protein CAIRAPGTSGSYEQYF.

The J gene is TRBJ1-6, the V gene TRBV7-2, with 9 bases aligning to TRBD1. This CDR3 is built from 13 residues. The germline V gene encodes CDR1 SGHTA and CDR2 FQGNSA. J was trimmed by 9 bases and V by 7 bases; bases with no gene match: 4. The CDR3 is CASTLDRGSPLHF. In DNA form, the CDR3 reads TGTGCCAGCACCTTGGACAGGGGTTCACCCCTCCACTTT.

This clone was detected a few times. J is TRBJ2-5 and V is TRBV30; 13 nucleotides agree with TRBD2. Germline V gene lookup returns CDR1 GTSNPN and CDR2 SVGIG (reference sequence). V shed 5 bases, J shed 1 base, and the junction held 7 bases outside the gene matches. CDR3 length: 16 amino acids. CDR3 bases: TGTGCCTGGGCCCTGGGGACTAGCGGGGCCCAAGAGACCCAGTACTTC. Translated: CAWALGTSGAQETQYF.

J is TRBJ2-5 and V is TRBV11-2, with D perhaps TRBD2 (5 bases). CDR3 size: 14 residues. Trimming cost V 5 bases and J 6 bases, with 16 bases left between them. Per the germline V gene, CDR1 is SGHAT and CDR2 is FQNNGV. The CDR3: CASSVGPGIKTQYF. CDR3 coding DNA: TGTGCCAGCAGCGTAGGGCCGGGGATAAAGACCCAGTACTTC.

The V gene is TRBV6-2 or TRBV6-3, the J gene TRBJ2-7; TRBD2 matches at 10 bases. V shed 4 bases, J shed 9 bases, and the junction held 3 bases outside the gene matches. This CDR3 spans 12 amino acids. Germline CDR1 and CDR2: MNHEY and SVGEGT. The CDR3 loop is CASSLLAGVQYF. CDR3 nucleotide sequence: TGTGCCAGCAGTTTGCTAGCGGGGGTGCAGTACTTC.

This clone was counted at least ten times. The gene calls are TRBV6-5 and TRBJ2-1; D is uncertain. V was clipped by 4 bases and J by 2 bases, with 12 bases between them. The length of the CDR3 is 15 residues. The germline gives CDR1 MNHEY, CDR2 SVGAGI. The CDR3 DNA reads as TGTGCCAGCAGTTTAACAGACGGCCCCTACAATGAGCAGTTCTTC. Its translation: CASSLTDGPYNEQFF.

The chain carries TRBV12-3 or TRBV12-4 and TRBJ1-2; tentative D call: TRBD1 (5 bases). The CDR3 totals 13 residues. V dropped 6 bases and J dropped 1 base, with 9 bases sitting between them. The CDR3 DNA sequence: TGTGCCAGCAGCCAACAGGTTAACTATGGCTACACCTTC. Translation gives CASSQQVNYGYTF.

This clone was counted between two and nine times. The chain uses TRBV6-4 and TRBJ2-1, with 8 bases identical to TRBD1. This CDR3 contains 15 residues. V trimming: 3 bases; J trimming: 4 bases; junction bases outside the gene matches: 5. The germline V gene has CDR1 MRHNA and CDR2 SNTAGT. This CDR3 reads CASSDGTGDYNEQFF. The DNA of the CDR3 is TGTGCCAGCAGTGATGGGACAGGCGATTACAATGAGCAGTTCTTC.

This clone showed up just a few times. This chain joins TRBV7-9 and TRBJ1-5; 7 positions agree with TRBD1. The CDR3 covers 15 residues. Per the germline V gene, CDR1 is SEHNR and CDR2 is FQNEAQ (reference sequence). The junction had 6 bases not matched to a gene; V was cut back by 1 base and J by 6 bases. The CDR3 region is CASSLGQGGGQPQHF. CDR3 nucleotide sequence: TGTGCCAGCAGCTTAGGGCAGGGGGGCGGTCAGCCCCAGCATTTT. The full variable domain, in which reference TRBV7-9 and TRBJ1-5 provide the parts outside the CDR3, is DTGVSQNPRHKITKRGQNVTFRCDPISEHNRLYWYRQTLGQGPEFLTYFQNEAQLEKSRLLSDRFSAERPKGSFSTLEIQRTEQGDSAMYLCASSLGQGGGQPQHFGDGTRLSIL.

The CDR3 is CASNLQGQANEKLFF. For the CDR3, the DNA is TGTGCCAGCAACCTACAGGGGCAGGCTAATGAAAAACTGTTTTTT. This chain links TRBV6-5 with TRBJ1-4, with 7 bases fitting TRBD1. The V segment lost 7 bases and the J segment 3 bases; nucleotides outside the gene matches: 8. The CDR3 sequence is 15 residues long. From germline, CDR1 is MNHEY and CDR2 SVGAGI.

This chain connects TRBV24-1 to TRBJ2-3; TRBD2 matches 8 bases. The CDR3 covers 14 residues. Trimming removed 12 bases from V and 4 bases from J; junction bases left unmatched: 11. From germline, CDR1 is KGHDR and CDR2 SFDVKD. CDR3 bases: TGTGCCTCTCAAGCGGGAGACGCCGCAGATACGCAGTATTTT. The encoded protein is CASQAGDAADTQYF.

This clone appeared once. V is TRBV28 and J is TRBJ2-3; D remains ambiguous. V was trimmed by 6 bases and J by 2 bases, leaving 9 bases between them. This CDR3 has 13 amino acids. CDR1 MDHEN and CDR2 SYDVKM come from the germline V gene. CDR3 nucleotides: TGTGCCAGCAGCCCGTCCTCCACAGATACGCAGTATTTT. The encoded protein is CASSPSSTDTQYF.

CDR3 bases: TGTGCCAGCAGCCAAGCGGGACAGTACGGACTGAACTATGGCTACACCTTC. It translates to CASSQAGQYGLNYGYTF. The V gene is TRBV3-1 (or the pseudogene TRBV3-2), the J gene TRBJ1-2, with 7 nucleotides matching TRBD1. The trim removed 1 base at V and 2 bases at J, leaving 10 bases unmatched. Germline CDR1 and CDR2: LGHDT and YNNKEL (reference sequence). The CDR3 runs to 17 residues.

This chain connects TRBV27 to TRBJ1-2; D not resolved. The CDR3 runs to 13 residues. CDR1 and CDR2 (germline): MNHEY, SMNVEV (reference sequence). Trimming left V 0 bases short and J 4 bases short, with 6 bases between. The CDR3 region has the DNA TGTGCCAGCAGTTTATCCGCGGGCTATGGCTACACCTTC. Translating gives CASSLSAGYGYTF.

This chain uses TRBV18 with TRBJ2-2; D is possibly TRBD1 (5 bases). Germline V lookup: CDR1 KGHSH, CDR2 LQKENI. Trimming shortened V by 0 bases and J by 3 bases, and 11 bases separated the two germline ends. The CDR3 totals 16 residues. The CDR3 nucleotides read TGTGCCAGCTCACCACCGGGGCCTGAAGACACCGGGGAGCTGTTTTTT. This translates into CASSPPGPEDTGELFF.

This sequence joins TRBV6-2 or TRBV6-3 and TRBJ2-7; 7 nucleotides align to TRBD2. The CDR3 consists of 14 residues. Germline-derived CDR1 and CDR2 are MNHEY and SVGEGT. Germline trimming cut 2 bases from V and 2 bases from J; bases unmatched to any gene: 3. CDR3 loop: CASSYAGVAYEQYF. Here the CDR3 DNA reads TGTGCCAGCAGTTACGCGGGGGTGGCCTACGAGCAGTACTTC.